This T cell receptor (beta chain) appears in the sequencing data of a study of T cell responses to AZD1222 COVID-19 vaccine. Broader study findings: Repertoires in all cases were sampled only once the peak T cell response had passed. The sample set comprised mostly white British donors with more females, and clonal diversity was possibly underestimated. Seropositive AZD1222 recipients at baseline numbered only five to seven.

Second doses at about 4 or about 12 weeks were pooled. In the case of this clone: Its specificity is not known.

The germline gives CDR1 MGHDK, CDR2 SYGVNS. The CDR3 runs 15 residues. Germline trimming cut 3 bases from V and 5 bases from J; bases unmatched to any gene: 9. Clones were read by immunoSEQ multiplex PCR, and TCRdb kept only the in-frame ones, dropping some. The table includes 90,000 to 100,000 clones, about 85% detected once. Material: peripheral blood, obtained 28 days after the second AZD1222 dose. This sequence originates from an adult who received the AZD1222 COVID-19 vaccine. J is TRBJ2-7 and V is TRBV25-1; 8 bases match TRBD1. CDR3 nucleotides: TGTGCCAGCAGTGATCCGCGACAGGGGTCCCACGAGCAGTACTTC. Its translation is CASSDPRQGSHEQYF.